This T cell receptor (beta chain) derives from a study of control samples from healthy donors and cancer patients. Here immunoSEQ multiplex PCR was the method, and the copy in TCRdb shows in-frame clones only, minus some. In the table there are about 140,000 clones, around 90% of which are singletons. This clone was picked up one time. Looked up from germline, CDR1 is KGHSH and CDR2 is LQKENI. The CDR3 has 20 amino acids. The V end was cut by 2 bases, the J end by 3 bases, with 29 bases between. The sample was blood. The receptor was derived from a man younger than 35 in good health. The chain combines TRBV18 with TRBJ2-7; tentatively, D is TRBD1 (6 bases). Here the CDR3 reads CASSPRGTGTAGFLNYEQYF. CDR3 DNA: TGTGCCAGCTCACCAAGGGGGACCGGGACGGCTGGGTTCTTAAACTACGAGCAGTACTTC.